One and the same sample provided the 17 T cell receptor beta chains below, sequenced in a study of Graves' ophthalmopathy and Graves' hyperthyroidism. Scientists amplified the TCR beta CDR3 regions from RNA transcripts. First-round RT-PCR relied on HTBI primers, and a second-round multiplex PCR came next. TCRdb re-called the multiplex PCR reads with MiXCR, one entry per CDR3 protein. The repertoire holds about 340,000 distinct CDR3 sequences, with about 17% as singletons. The sequencing input was peripheral blood. These receptors originate from an adult man with Graves' ophthalmopathy.

This clonotype has a count of ten or more. The chain carries TRBV6-1 and TRBJ2-1; D gene ambiguous. This CDR3 has 12 residues. Trimming pared 6 bases from V and 7 bases from J, leaving 10 bases between. From germline, CDR1 is MNHNS and CDR2 SASEGT. This chain's CDR3 is CASRTGANEQFF. The DNA of the CDR3 is TGTGCCAGCAGAACTGGAGCGAATGAGCAGTTCTTC.

In nucleotides, the CDR3 is TGTGCCAGCTCGTACCGGGACAGGGGACACGAGCAGTACTTC. The encoded protein is CASSYRDRGHEQYF. This sequence joins TRBV18 and TRBJ2-7, with 10 nucleotides matching TRBD1. V gave up 6 bases and J gave up 5 bases; unmatched junction bases: 7. Germline CDR1 KGHSH, CDR2 LQKENI. CDR3 size: 14 residues.

This clonotype was counted ten times or more. The chain combines TRBV20-1 with TRBJ1-5; D is unclear. This CDR3 is built from 16 residues. V was shortened by 0 bases and J by 1 base, with 13 bases between the two germline ends. From germline, CDR1 is DFQATT and CDR2 SNEGSKA (reference sequence). This CDR3 reads CSARDLAAGSNQPQHF. The DNA for the CDR3 is TGCAGTGCTAGAGATCTGGCGGCGGGGAGCAATCAGCCCCAGCATTTT.

This clonotype was seen many times. The chain has TRBV20-1 and TRBJ2-2; a possible D gene is TRBD2 (6 bases). With 3 bases removed from V and 1 base from J, the gap between germline ends came to 12 bases. This CDR3 has 15 amino acids. Per germline, CDR1 DFQATT and CDR2 SNEGSKA (reference sequence). The CDR3 coding sequence is TGCAGTGCTAGTAGGCGGGACTGGAACACCGGGGAGCTGTTTTTT. It yields the protein CSASRRDWNTGELFF.

There are many counts of this clonotype. The J gene is TRBJ1-2, the V gene TRBV12-3 or TRBV12-4; D not resolved. With 3 bases removed from V and 4 bases from J, the gap between germline ends came to 9 bases. The CDR3 has 13 residues. CDR3 DNA: TGTGCCAGCAGTTTGACGTTGACCTATGGCTACACCTTC. Translation gives CASSLTLTYGYTF.

This clonotype has ten or more counts. CDR3 bases: TGTGCCAGCAGTGAAGAGGCAGCGAACACCGGGGAGCTGTTTTTT. Its protein is CASSEEAANTGELFF. The chain is built from TRBV6-1 and TRBJ2-2; D unresolved. With 1 base removed from V and 0 bases from J, the gap between germline ends came to 6 bases. The CDR3 is 15 residues long. Germline V gene data show CDR1 as MNHNS and CDR2 as SASEGT.

The CDR3 DNA reads as TGTGCCAGCAGTCAGCCGGGACAGGGGGCCGGGGAGCTGTTTTTT. It yields the protein CASSQPGQGAGELFF. The chain uses TRBV6-2 or TRBV6-3 and TRBJ2-2, with 11 bases matching TRBD1. The CDR3 runs 15 residues. After removal of 5 bases from V and 6 bases from J, the junction contained 5 bases not matched to a gene. The V gene's germline CDR1 is MNHEY and CDR2 SVGEGT.

The chain carries TRBV4-2 and TRBJ1-1; 7 bases map to TRBD1. Germline V CDR1 and CDR2: LGHNA, YNFKEQ. The trim removed 5 bases at V and 1 base at J, leaving 10 bases unmatched. This CDR3 has 16 amino acids. CDR3 amino acids: CASSSQPGQQNTEAFF. The CDR3 DNA is TGTGCCAGCAGCTCTCAACCGGGACAGCAGAACACTGAAGCTTTCTTT.

This clonotype showed up many times. The genes are TRBV11-1 and TRBJ2-7; 9 bases line up with TRBD1. Per germline, CDR1 SGHAT and CDR2 FQDESV (reference sequence). With V trimmed by 5 bases and J by 5 bases, 13 bases remained unmatched. CDR3 length: 16 amino acids. This CDR3 is CASSLLPGQGRDEQYF. In DNA, the CDR3 is TGTGCCAGCAGCCTCTTACCGGGACAGGGACGCGACGAGCAGTACTTC.

This clonotype was detected many times. This sequence joins TRBV6-2 or TRBV6-3 and TRBJ1-1; no clear D. V gave up 8 bases and J gave up 11 bases, with 12 bases separating them. Germline CDR1 reads MNHEY; CDR2 reads SVGEGT. This CDR3 region has 10 residues. The DNA for the CDR3 is TGTGCCAGCGGCCGGGTTGAGGCTTTCTTT. Amino acid sequence: CASGRVEAFF.

J is TRBJ2-5 and V is TRBV29-1; either TRBD1 or TRBD2 may fit D (6 bases each). CDR3 length: 14 residues. Germline V CDR1 and CDR2: SQVTM, ANQGSEA. The CDR3 loop is CSARGGLGGETQYF. CDR3 coding DNA: TGCAGTGCCCGAGGGGGGCTAGGCGGAGAGACCCAGTACTTC.

This sequence joins TRBV3-1 and TRBJ2-5, with TRBD2 as a possible D gene (5 bases). The CDR3 loop spans 15 amino acids. The germline V gene has CDR1 LGHDT and CDR2 YNNKEL (reference sequence). Between the trimmed V and J ends, which lost 3 bases and 1 base, there was a span of 12 bases. This CDR3 reads CASSHTSGSQETQYF. The CDR3 bases are TGTGCCAGCAGCCACACCTCGGGGAGCCAAGAGACCCAGTACTTC.

The sample holds many counts of this clonotype. This chain links TRBV12-3 or TRBV12-4 with TRBJ2-5, with D possibly TRBD2 on 5 matching bases. Trimming cost V 6 bases and J 4 bases, with 18 bases left between them. This CDR3 has 15 residues. CDR3 DNA sequence: TGTGCCAGCAGCCTTGGGGAGTATTTCGGAGAGACCCAGTACTTC. Protein: CASSLGEYFGETQYF.

The J gene is TRBJ1-1, the V gene TRBV12-3 or TRBV12-4; 7 positions agree with TRBD1. This CDR3 contains 14 residues. Trimming at V came to 6 bases and at J to 6 bases, leaving 10 bases not matched to a gene. This CDR3 reads CASSFRGITSEAFF. CDR3 DNA sequence: TGTGCCAGCAGCTTCAGGGGGATAACGTCTGAAGCTTTCTTT.

This clonotype has a count of ten or more. This chain joins TRBV5-1 and TRBJ1-3, with 8 positions matching TRBD1. CDR3 size: 15 residues. Germline-derived CDR1 and CDR2 are SGHRS and YFSETQ. The J segment lost 2 bases and the V segment lost 6 bases, leaving 7 bases of the junction unmatched. The CDR3 DNA reads as TGCGCCAGCACGGACAGGGCCGCTACTGGAAACACCATATATTTT. Translating it yields CASTDRAATGNTIYF.

The chain couples TRBV6-1 to TRBJ2-7; TRBD1 matches 7 bases. The germline V gene encodes CDR1 MNHNS and CDR2 SASEGT. The V gene end was trimmed by 8 bases and the J gene end by 2 bases; junction bases not matched to a gene: 9. This CDR3 comprises 14 residues. The CDR3, as DNA: TGTGCCAGCGCCCCTCGGGACAGTCCCTACGAGCAGTACTTC. Translating gives CASAPRDSPYEQYF.

The chain uses TRBV7-9 and TRBJ2-5, with 12 bases aligning to TRBD1. Germline-derived CDR1 and CDR2 are SEHNR and FQNEAQ (reference sequence). V lost 8 bases to trimming and J lost 4 bases; unmatched junction nucleotides: 8. This CDR3 comprises 15 residues. DNA for the CDR3: TGTGCCAGCTTCCCCGGGACAGGGGGCTTAGAGACCCAGTACTTC. Translated: CASFPGTGGLETQYF.